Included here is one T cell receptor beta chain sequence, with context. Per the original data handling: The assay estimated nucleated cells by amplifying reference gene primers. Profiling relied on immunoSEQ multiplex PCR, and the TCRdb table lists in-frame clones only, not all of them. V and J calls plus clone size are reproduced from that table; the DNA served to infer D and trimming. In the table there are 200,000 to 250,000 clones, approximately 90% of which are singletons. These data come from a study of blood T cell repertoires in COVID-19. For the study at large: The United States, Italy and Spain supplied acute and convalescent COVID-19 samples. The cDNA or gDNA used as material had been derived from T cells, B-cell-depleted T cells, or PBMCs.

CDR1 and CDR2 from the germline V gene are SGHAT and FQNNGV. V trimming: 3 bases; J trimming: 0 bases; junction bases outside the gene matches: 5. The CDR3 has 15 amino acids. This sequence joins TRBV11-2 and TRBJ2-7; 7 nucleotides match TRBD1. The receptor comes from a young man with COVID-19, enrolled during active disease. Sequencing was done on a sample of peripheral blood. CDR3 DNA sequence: TGTGCCAGCAGCTTGGACAGGCAGGTCTCCTACGAGCAGTACTTC. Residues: CASSLDRQVSYEQYF.